This T cell receptor (beta chain) was sequenced in a study of blood T cell repertoires in COVID-19. In the study overall: There were acute and convalescent COVID-19 samples, and they came from the United States, Italy and Spain. In each case, the material was cDNA or gDNA derived from T cells, B-cell-depleted T cells, or PBMCs.

The germline gives CDR1 SGHTA, CDR2 FQGNSA. There are 16 residues in the CDR3. The germline V and J ends were trimmed by 1 base and 0 bases, with 9 bases remaining between them. Data came from immunoSEQ multiplex PCR; TCRdb stores just in-frame clones and leaves some out. In the table there are some 130,000 clones, more than 70% of which are singletons. Sequencing was performed on PBMCs or T cells enriched from blood (not recorded which). The sequence derives from a man aged 35 to 55 with acute COVID-19. The chain couples TRBV7-2 to TRBJ2-2; D is ambiguous. The CDR3 coding sequence is TGTGCCAGCAGCTTAGGACACCCTGCGAACACCGGGGAGCTGTTTTTT. Encoded protein: CASSLGHPANTGELFF. Full variable domain (missing parts from reference TRBV7-2 and TRBJ2-2): GAGVSQSPSNKVTEKGKDVELRCDPISGHTALYWYRQSLGQGLEFLIYFQGNSAPDKSGLPSDRFSAERTGGSVSTLTIQRTQQEDSAVYLCASSLGHPANTGELFFGEGSRLTVL.